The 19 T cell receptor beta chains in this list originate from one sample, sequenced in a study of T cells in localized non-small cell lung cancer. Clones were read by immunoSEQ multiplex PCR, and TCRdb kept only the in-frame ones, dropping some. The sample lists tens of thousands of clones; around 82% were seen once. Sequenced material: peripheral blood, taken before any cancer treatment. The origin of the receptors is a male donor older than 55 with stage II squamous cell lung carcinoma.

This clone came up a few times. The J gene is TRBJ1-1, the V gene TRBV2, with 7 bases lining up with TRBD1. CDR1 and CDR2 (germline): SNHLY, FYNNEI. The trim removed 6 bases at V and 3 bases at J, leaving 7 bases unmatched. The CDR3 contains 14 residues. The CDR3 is CASRGTAIYTEAFF. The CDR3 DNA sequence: TGTGCCAGCAGGGGGACAGCGATTTACACTGAAGCTTTCTTT.

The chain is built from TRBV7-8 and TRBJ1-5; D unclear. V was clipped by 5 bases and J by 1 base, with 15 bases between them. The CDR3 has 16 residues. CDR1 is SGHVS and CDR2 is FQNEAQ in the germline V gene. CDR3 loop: CASSPRTSISNQPQHF. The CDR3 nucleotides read TGTGCCAGCAGCCCGAGAACAAGTATAAGCAATCAGCCCCAGCATTTT.

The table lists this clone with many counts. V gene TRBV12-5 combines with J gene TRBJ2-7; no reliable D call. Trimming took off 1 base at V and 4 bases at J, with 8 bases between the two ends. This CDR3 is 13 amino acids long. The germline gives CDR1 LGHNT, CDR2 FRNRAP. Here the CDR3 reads CASGLGRQYEQYF. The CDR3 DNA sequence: TGTGCTAGTGGTTTGGGCAGGCAGTACGAGCAGTACTTC.

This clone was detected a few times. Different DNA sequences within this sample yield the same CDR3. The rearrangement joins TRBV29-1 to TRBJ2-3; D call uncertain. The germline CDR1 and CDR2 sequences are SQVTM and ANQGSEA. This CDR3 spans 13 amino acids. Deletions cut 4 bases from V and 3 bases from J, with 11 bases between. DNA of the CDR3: TGCAGCGTTGGCGAAGGGTGGACAGATACGCAGTATTTT. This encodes CSVGEGWTDTQYF.

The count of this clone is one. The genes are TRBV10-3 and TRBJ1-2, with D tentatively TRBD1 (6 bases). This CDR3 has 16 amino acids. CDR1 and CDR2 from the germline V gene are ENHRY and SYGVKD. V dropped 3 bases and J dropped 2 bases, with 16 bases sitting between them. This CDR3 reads CAISDDRTLSNYGYTF. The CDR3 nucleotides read TGTGCCATCAGTGATGACAGGACCTTGTCGAACTATGGCTACACCTTC.

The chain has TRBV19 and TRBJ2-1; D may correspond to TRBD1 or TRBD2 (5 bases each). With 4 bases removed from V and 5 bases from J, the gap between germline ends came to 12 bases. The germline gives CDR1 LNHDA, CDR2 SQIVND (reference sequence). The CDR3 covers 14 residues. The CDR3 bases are TGTGCCAGTAGTAACCGGGACCTGGACAATGAGCAGTTCTTC. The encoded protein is CASSNRDLDNEQFF.

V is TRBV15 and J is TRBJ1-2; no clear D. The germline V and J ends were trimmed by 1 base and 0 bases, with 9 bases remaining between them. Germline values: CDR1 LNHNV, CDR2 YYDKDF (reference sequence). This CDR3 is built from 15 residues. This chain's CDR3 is CATSRVKGSNYGYTF. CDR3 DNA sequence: TGTGCCACCAGCAGAGTGAAAGGGTCTAACTATGGCTACACCTTC.

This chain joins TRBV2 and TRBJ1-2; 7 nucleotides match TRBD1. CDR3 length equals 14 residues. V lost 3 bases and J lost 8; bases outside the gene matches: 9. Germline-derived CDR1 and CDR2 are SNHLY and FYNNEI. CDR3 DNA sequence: TGTGCCAGCAGTGACGTTAGGGGGCTGGGGGGCTACACCTTC. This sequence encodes CASSDVRGLGGYTF. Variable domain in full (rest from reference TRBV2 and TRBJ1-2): EPEVTQTPSHQVTQMGQEVILRCVPISNHLYFYWYRQILGQKVEFLVSFYNNEISEKSEIFDDQFSVERPDGSNFTLKIRSTKLEDSAMYFCASSDVRGLGGYTFGSGTRLTVV.

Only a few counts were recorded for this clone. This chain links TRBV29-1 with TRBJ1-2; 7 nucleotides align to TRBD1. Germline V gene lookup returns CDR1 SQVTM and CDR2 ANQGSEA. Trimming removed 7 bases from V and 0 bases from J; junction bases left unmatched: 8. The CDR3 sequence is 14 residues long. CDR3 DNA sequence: TGCAGCGCCCAGACAGGGTTAACTAACTATGGCTACACCTTC. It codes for CSAQTGLTNYGYTF.

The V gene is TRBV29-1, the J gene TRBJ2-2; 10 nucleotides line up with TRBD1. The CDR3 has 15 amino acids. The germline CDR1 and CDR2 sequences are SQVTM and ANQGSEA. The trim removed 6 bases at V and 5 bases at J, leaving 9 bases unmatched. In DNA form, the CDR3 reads TGCAGCGTCTTGGCCGGGACAGGGGTTACCGGGGAGCTGTTTTTT. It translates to CSVLAGTGVTGELFF.

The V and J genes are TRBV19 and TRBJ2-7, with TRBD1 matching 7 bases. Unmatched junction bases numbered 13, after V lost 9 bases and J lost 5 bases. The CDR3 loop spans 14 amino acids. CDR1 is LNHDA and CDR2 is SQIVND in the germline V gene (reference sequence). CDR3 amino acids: CASGSGGTTHEQYF. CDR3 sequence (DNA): TGTGCCAGCGGCTCAGGGGGAACTACCCACGAGCAGTACTTC.

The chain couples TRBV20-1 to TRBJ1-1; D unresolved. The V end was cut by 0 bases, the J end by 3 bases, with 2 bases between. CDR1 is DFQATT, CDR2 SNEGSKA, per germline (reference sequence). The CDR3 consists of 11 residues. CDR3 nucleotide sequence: TGCAGTGCTAGAGAGGACACTGAAGCTTTCTTT. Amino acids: CSAREDTEAFF.

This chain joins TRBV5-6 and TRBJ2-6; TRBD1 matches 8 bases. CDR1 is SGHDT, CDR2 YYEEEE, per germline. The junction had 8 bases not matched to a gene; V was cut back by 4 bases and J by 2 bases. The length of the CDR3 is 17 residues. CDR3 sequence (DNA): TGTGCCAGCAGCCTCGGGACAGGCTCTACTGGGGCCAACGTCCTGACTTTC. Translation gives CASSLGTGSTGANVLTF.

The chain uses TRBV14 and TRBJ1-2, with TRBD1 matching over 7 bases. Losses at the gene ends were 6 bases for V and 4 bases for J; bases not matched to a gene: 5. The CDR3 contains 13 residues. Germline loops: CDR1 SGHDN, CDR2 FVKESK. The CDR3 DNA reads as TGTGCCAGCAGAGCCGGGACAGCCTATGGCTACACCTTC. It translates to CASRAGTAYGYTF.

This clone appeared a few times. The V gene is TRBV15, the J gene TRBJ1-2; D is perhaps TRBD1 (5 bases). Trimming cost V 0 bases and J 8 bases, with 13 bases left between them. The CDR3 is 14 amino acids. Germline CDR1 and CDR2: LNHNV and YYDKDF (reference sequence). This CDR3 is CATSRDEGEGGYTF. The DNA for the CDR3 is TGTGCCACCAGCAGAGATGAAGGGGAAGGCGGCTACACCTTC.

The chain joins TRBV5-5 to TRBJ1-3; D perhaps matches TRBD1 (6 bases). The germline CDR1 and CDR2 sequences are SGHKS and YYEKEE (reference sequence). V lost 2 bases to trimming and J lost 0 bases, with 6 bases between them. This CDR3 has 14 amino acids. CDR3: CASSLQGSGNTIYF. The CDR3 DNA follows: TGTGCCAGCAGCTTACAGGGCTCTGGAAACACCATATATTTT.

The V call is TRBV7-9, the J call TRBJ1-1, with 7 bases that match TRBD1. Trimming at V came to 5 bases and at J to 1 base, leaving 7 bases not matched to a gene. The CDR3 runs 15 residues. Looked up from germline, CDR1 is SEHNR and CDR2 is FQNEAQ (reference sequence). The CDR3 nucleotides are TGTGCCAGCAGCGTAGGGGGCGAGGGGAACACTGAAGCTTTCTTT. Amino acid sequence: CASSVGGEGNTEAFF.

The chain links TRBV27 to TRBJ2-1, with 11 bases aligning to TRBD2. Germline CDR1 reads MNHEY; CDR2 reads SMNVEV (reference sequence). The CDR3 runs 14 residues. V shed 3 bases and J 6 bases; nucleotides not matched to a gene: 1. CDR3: CASSFGLAGNEQFF. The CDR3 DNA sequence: TGTGCCAGCAGTTTCGGACTAGCGGGCAATGAGCAGTTCTTC.

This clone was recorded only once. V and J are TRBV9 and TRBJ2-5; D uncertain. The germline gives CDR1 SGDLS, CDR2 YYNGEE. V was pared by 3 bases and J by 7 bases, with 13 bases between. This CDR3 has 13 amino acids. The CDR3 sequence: CASSAQDSGTQYF. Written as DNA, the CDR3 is TGTGCCAGCAGCGCGCAGGATTCGGGGACCCAGTACTTC.